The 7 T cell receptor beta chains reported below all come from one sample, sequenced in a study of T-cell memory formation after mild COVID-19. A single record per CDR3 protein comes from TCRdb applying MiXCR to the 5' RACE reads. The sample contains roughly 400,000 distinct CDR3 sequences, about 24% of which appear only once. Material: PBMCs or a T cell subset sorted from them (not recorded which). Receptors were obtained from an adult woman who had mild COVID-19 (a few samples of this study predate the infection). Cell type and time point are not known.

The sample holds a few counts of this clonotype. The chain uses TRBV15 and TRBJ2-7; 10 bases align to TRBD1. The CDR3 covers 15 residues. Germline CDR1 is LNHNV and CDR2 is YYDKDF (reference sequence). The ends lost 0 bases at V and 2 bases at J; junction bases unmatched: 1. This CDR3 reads CATSRDGQGAYEQYF. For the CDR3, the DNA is TGTGCCACCAGCAGAGATGGACAGGGGGCCTACGAGCAGTACTTC.

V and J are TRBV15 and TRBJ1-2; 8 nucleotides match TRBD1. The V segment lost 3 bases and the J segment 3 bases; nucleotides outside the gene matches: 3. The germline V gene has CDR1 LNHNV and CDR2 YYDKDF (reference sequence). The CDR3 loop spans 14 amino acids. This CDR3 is CATSSRGRDYGYTF. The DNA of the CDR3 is TGTGCCACCAGCAGCAGGGGGCGAGACTATGGCTACACCTTC.

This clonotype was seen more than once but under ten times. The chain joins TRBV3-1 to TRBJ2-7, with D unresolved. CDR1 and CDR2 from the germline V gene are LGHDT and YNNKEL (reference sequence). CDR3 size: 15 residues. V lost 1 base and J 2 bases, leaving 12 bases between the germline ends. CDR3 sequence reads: CASSQGGVTPYEQYF. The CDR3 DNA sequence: TGTGCCAGCAGCCAAGGAGGTGTGACACCCTACGAGCAGTACTTC.

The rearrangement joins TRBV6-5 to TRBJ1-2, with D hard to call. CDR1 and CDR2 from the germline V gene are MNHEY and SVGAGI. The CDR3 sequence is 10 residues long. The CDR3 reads CAVGNYGYTF. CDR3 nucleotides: TGTGCTGTCGGAAACTATGGCTACACCTTC.

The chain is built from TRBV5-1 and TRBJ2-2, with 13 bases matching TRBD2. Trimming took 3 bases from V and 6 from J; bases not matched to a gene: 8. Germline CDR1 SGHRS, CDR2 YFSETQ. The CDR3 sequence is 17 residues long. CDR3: CASSSMTSGGLSGELFF. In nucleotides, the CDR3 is TGCGCCAGCAGCTCGATGACTAGCGGGGGGCTCTCCGGGGAGCTGTTTTTT.

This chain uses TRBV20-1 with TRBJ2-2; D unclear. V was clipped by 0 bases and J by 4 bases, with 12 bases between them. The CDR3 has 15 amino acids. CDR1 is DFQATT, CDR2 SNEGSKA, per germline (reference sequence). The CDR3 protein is CSAREGQALTGELFF. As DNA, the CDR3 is TGCAGTGCTAGAGAGGGCCAAGCCCTCACCGGGGAGCTGTTTTTT.

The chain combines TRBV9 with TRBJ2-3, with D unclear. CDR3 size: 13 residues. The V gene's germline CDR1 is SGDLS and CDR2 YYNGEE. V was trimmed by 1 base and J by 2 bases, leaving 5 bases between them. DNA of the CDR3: TGTGCCAGCAGCGTAAGAGACACAGATACGCAGTATTTT. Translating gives CASSVRDTDTQYF.